Many counts were recorded for the clone carrying this T cell receptor beta chain. The data originate from a study of T cell repertoires in cytomegalovirus infection. Study information: Evidence of both CMV infection and a matching HLA type came from public TCR beta signatures.

CDR1 and CDR2 (germline): MNHEY, SVGEGT. The V end lost 0 bases, the J end lost 5 bases, and 11 bases lay between the germline ends. There are 15 residues in the CDR3. TCRdb analysed the reads with MiXCR anew, one entry per CDR3 protein. The table lists a few hundred thousand distinct CDR3 sequences, around 8.7% of them singletons, with about 14% in the top ten. The sample taken for sequencing was PBMCs. The chain joins TRBV6-2 or TRBV6-3 to TRBJ1-5; no reliable D call. This sequence was found in a human donor in good health (CMV status not recorded). Some clones in this sample may be carry-over from other donors' samples. The CDR3 nucleotides read TGTGCCAGCAGTTACTCGAAGGGTCGGGATCAGCCCCAGCATTTT. The encoded protein is CASSYSKGRDQPQHF.